This TCR beta chain was sequenced for a study of cytomegalovirus exposure and HLA in healthy donors. Study-wide points: Reported results showed that the classifier diagnosed cytomegalovirus status with high specificity and sensitivity. Earlier analysis yielded a pattern in which most TCR beta V segments were productive about 87% or about 30% of the time.

As concerns this clone: Its matching antigen is unknown. One end of the junction fails to match germline, which may point to a read error.

The PCR had 60 Vbeta and 13 Jbeta primers. Repertoires were generated with immunoSEQ multiplex PCR, while TCRdb's copy carries only in-frame clones and drops some. Of some 110,000 clones in the sample, more than 60% are singletons; the top ten hold roughly 3.9%. The TCR was taken from a man between 60 and 75 years old in good health and CMV-seronegative. The specimen was PBMCs.

This CDR3 is CASSLDRDYAYTF. The DNA of the CDR3 is TGTGCCAGCAGTTTGGACAGGGATTATGCCTACACCTTC. The V call is TRBV28, the J call TRBJ1-2; 8 bases map to TRBD1. The germline V gene encodes CDR1 MDHEN and CDR2 SYDVKM. The CDR3 totals 13 residues.